The T cell receptor (beta chain) described here comes from a study of cytomegalovirus exposure and HLA in healthy donors. About this clone: Its antigen remains unidentified.

General observations from the study: Highly shared variants forming one cluster were likely a sequencing artifact. It was only CMV serostatus that was available as immune exposure information. Follow-up analysis later connected one missense variant in DCLRE1C with trimming of TCR beta V- and J-genes.

Nominal health characterized the donors when sampled, though unrecorded immune exposures were likely. 13 Jbeta primers and 60 Vbeta primers were used for the PCR. Profiled with immunoSEQ multiplex PCR; TCRdb holds only in-frame clones, not every one. The sample's table shows tens of thousands of clones. The CDR3 is 16 amino acids. The germline V gene encodes CDR1 SGHTA and CDR2 FQGNSA. The V segment lost 5 bases and the J segment 7 bases; nucleotides outside the gene matches: 14. Sequences were obtained from PBMCs. The chain uses TRBV7-2 and TRBJ2-7, with TRBD2 matching 10 bases. The source of this sequence is a man aged 45-60 years in good health and CMV-seropositive. DNA for the CDR3: TGTGCCAGCAGCGGGTCCCTAGCGGGAGTCGTGGGAGAGCAGTACTTC. It specifies CASSGSLAGVVGEQYF.